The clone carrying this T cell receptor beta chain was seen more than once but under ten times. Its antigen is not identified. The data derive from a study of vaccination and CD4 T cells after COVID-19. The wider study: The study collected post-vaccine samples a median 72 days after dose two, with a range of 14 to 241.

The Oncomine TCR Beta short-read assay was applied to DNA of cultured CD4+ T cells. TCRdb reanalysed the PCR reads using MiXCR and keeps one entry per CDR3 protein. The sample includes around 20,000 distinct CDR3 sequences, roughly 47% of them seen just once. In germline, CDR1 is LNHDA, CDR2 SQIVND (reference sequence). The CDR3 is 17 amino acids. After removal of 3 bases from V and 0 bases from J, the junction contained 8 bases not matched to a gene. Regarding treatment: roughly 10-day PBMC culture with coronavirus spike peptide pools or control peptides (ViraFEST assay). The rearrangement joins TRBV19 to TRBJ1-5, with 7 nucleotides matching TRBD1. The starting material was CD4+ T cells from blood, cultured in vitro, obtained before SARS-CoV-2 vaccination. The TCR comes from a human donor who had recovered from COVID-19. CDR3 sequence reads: CASSIEGQSYSNQPQHF. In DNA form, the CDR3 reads TGTGCCAGTAGTATTGAGGGACAGAGCTATAGCAATCAGCCCCAGCATTTT.